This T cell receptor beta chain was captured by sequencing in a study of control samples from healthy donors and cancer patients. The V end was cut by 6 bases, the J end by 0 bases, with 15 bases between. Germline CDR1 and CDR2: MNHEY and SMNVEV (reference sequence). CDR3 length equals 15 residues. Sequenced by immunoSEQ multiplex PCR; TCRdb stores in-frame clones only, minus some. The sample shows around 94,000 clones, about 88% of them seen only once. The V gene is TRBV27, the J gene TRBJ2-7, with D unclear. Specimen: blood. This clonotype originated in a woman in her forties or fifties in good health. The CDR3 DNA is TGTGCCAGCAGCCAAAGGACGGATGCCTCCTACGAGCAGTACTTC. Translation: CASSQRTDASYEQYF.